The 27 T cell receptor beta chains in this list originate from one sample, sequenced in a study of CD8 T cells in Susac syndrome. The RNA input was about 0.5 to 1 ug, and it was reverse transcribed with random hexamers. TCRdb used MiXCR to reprocess the immunoSEQ multiplex PCR reads, holding one entry per CDR3 protein. The sample holds around 130,000 distinct CDR3 sequences; roughly 76% are singletons and the top ten take roughly 0.5%. The specimen sequenced was CD8+ T cells from PBMCs. The receptors were sampled from a human donor with multiple sclerosis.

V usage is TRBV19 and J usage is TRBJ1-3; D not resolved. Germline assignment: CDR1 LNHDA and CDR2 SQIVND (reference sequence). The V end was cut by 8 bases, the J end by 4 bases, with 12 bases between. This CDR3 region has 13 residues. Written as DNA, the CDR3 is TGTGCCAGTCCGAACCGATGGGGAAACACCATATATTTT. Amino acids: CASPNRWGNTIYF.

The chain joins TRBV21-1 to TRBJ1-1; the D segment call TRBD1 is taken from the table without a DNA check. TRBV21-1 is assigned pseudogene status. The CDR3 is 12 amino acids. CDR3 amino acids: CASTGMNTEAFF. The CDR3, as DNA: TGTGCCAGCACAGGGATGAACACTGAAGCTTTCTTT.

V gene TRBV27 combines with J gene TRBJ1-1, with 7 nucleotides matching TRBD1. The CDR3 is 16 residues long. The V gene's germline CDR1 is MNHEY and CDR2 SMNVEV (reference sequence). The J segment lost 3 bases and the V segment lost 4 bases, leaving 11 bases of the junction unmatched. This CDR3 reads CASSSQTGVGDTEAFF. CDR3 DNA: TGTGCCAGCAGTTCACAAACAGGGGTTGGGGACACTGAAGCTTTCTTT.

J is TRBJ2-1 and V is TRBV7-9, with D tentatively TRBD1 or TRBD2 (5 bases each). This CDR3 region has 16 residues. Germline values: CDR1 SEHNR, CDR2 FQNEAQ (reference sequence). V was cut by 1 base and J by 3 bases, with 13 bases left in between. CDR3 region: CASSLVYGTSYNEQFF. CDR3 nucleotide sequence: TGTGCCAGCAGCTTAGTATACGGGACGAGCTACAATGAGCAGTTCTTC.

The sample holds one count of this clonotype. The J gene is TRBJ2-7, the V gene TRBV27, with D maybe TRBD2 (6 bases). This CDR3 has 13 residues. The V and J ends lost 5 bases and 5 bases respectively, with 13 bases between them. The germline CDR1 and CDR2 sequences are MNHEY and SMNVEV (reference sequence). In nucleotides, the CDR3 is TGTGCCAGCAGTCCAACGGGGGTAAACGAGCAGTACTTC. This encodes CASSPTGVNEQYF.

The chain is built from TRBV20-1 and TRBJ2-7; TRBD1 aligns across 7 bases. Looked up from germline, CDR1 is DFQATT and CDR2 is SNEGSKA (reference sequence). The ends lost 0 bases at V and 4 bases at J; junction bases unmatched: 12. CDR3 length: 16 residues. The DNA for the CDR3 is TGCAGTGCTAGAGAGACCCGGGACAGCGACCCATACGAGCAGTACTTC. It is translated as CSARETRDSDPYEQYF.

The chain uses TRBV12-3 or TRBV12-4 and TRBJ2-1; 9 nucleotides line up with TRBD2. After removal of 2 bases from V and 5 bases from J, the junction contained 7 bases not matched to a gene. This CDR3 is 16 amino acids long. DNA of the CDR3: TGTGCCAGCAGTTTAATCGCGGGGGGGATGGACAATGAGCAGTTCTTC. It is translated as CASSLIAGGMDNEQFF.

The chain uses TRBV19 and TRBJ1-5; the D is unclear. The CDR3 totals 15 residues. The V end lost 2 bases, the J end lost 1 base, and 9 bases lay between the germline ends. Germline CDR1 LNHDA, CDR2 SQIVND (reference sequence). The CDR3 sequence is CASSIRPRSNQPQHF. DNA of the CDR3: TGTGCCAGTAGTATACGCCCAAGGAGCAATCAGCCCCAGCATTTT.

The chain employs TRBV30 and TRBJ2-3; D unresolved. CDR3 length equals 14 residues. The germline V gene has CDR1 GTSNPN and CDR2 SVGIG (reference sequence). V was pared by 4 bases and J by 0 bases, with 11 bases between. CDR3 protein: CAWTWSSSTDTQYF. The CDR3 DNA is TGTGCCTGGACGTGGAGTTCGAGCACAGATACGCAGTATTTT.

This clonotype has a handful of counts. This chain connects TRBV4-3 to TRBJ2-3, with 11 bases fitting TRBD2. This CDR3 spans 15 amino acids. Germline assignment: CDR1 LGHNA and CDR2 YSLEER. J gave up 6 bases and V 2 bases, and 4 bases lay outside the gene matches. The CDR3 nucleotides are TGCGCCAGCAGCCAAATACTAGCGGGAGCGGATACGCAGTATTTT. Translation: CASSQILAGADTQYF.

V and J are TRBV19 and TRBJ1-4; the match to TRBD1 covers 7 bases. Germline V gives CDR1 LNHDA, CDR2 SQIVND (reference sequence). This CDR3 is built from 12 residues. Trimming at V came to 8 bases and at J to 7 bases, leaving 4 bases not matched to a gene. The CDR3 loop is CASRQGVEKLFF. In nucleotides, the CDR3 is TGTGCCAGTCGGCAGGGGGTTGAAAAACTGTTTTTT.

The chain recombines TRBV28 with TRBJ2-2; D is possibly TRBD2 (6 bases). This CDR3 contains 19 residues. Germline V CDR1 and CDR2: MDHEN, SYDVKM. V lost 4 bases and J lost 5, with 26 bases in between. CDR3 DNA: TGTGCCAGCAGTTCCGCCATGCCCGTGGCGGGGCACCGTACCGGGGAGCTGTTTTTT. Translating it yields CASSSAMPVAGHRTGELFF.

This clonotype was detected only a few times. J is TRBJ1-2 and V is TRBV7-2; TRBD1 is a possible D gene (5 bases). The CDR3 covers 15 residues. The V gene lost 4 bases and the J gene lost 7 bases, with 19 bases spanning the gap. Germline-derived CDR1 and CDR2 are SGHTA and FQGNSA. The CDR3 DNA follows: TGTGCCAGCAGCTACCCCGCGGGCAGGGTATCTGGCTACACCTTC. Protein sequence: CASSYPAGRVSGYTF.

The CDR3 spells CASRLGAGHTEAFF. The CDR3 bases are TGTGCCAGCAGACTTGGCGCCGGACACACTGAAGCTTTCTTT. The chain has TRBV5-6 and TRBJ1-1; D remains ambiguous. The length of the CDR3 is 14 residues. The germline V and J ends were trimmed by 5 bases and 3 bases, with 14 bases remaining between them. Germline V gene sequence: CDR1 SGHDT, CDR2 YYEEEE.

The chain uses TRBV27 and TRBJ2-2, with 7 bases fitting TRBD2. The CDR3 contains 14 residues. Germline V gene data show CDR1 as MNHEY and CDR2 as SMNVEV (reference sequence). The junction had 2 bases not matched to a gene; V was cut back by 3 bases and J by 4 bases. The CDR3 region has the DNA TGTGCCAGCAGTTTGGGAGGGGCCACCGGGGAGCTGTTTTTT. It is translated as CASSLGGATGELFF.

This clonotype was found once. The chain is built from TRBV6-2 or TRBV6-3 and TRBJ1-5; possibly TRBD1 for D (6 bases). V shed 5 bases and J shed 5 bases, with 16 bases lying between them. From germline, CDR1 is MNHEY and CDR2 SVGEGT. The CDR3 totals 15 residues. CDR3 residues: CASSTTGWMYQPQHF. CDR3 sequence (DNA): TGTGCCAGCAGTACAACAGGGTGGATGTATCAGCCCCAGCATTTT.

The rearrangement joins TRBV5-1 to TRBJ1-1; 8 nucleotides line up with TRBD1. Germline V lookup: CDR1 SGHRS, CDR2 YFSETQ. The CDR3 is made up of 14 amino acids. Trimming took 4 bases from V and 4 from J; bases not matched to a gene: 6. The CDR3 here is CASSTGQGVTEAFF. CDR3 bases: TGCGCCAGCAGCACCGGACAGGGTGTCACTGAAGCTTTCTTT. The full variable domain, in which reference TRBV5-1 and TRBJ1-1 provide the parts outside the CDR3, is KAGVTQTPRYLIKTRGQQVTLSCSPISGHRSVSWYQQTPGQGLQFLFEYFSETQRNKGNFPGRFSGRQFSNSRSEMNVSTLELGDSALYLCASSTGQGVTEAFFGQGTRLTVV.

This sequence joins TRBV19 and TRBJ1-1; D is uncertain. Germline V CDR1 and CDR2: LNHDA, SQIVND (reference sequence). There are 14 residues in the CDR3. Between the trimmed V and J ends, which lost 0 bases and 5 bases, there was a span of 10 bases. In DNA form, the CDR3 reads TGTGCCAGTAGTATAGAAGGCGCGGAGACTGAAGCTTTCTTT. The encoded protein is CASSIEGAETEAFF.

The gene calls are TRBV6-2 or TRBV6-3 and TRBJ1-1; possibly TRBD1 for D (5 bases). This CDR3 has 16 amino acids. The germline V gene encodes CDR1 MNHEY and CDR2 SVGEGT. The V end lost 0 bases, the J end lost 2 bases, and 13 bases lay between the germline ends. The CDR3 loop is CASSYSAGVTNTEAFF. The CDR3 DNA sequence: TGTGCCAGCAGTTACTCCGCGGGGGTAACAAACACTGAAGCTTTCTTT.

V gene TRBV5-5 combines with J gene TRBJ2-2; weak D call: TRBD2 (5 bases). V was trimmed by 4 bases and J by 6 bases, leaving 10 bases between them. The CDR3 totals 13 residues. CDR1 and CDR2 (germline): SGHKS, YYEKEE (reference sequence). CDR3 in DNA: TGTGCCAGCAGCCCCTGGGAGCCCGGGGAGCTGTTTTTT. The encoded protein is CASSPWEPGELFF.

The chain combines TRBV28 with TRBJ2-5; 8 bases line up with TRBD2. This CDR3 is built from 16 residues. V shed 6 bases and J 5 bases; nucleotides not matched to a gene: 14. Germline V CDR1 and CDR2: MDHEN, SYDVKM. The CDR3 DNA is TGTGCCAGCAGCCAGACCCCGGGACTAGGGGGGGAGACCCAGTACTTC. This sequence encodes CASSQTPGLGGETQYF.

The J gene is TRBJ1-5, the V gene TRBV20-1; D possibly corresponds to TRBD1 (5 bases). The V end was cut by 7 bases, the J end by 1 base, with 14 bases between. CDR1 and CDR2 (germline): DFQATT, SNEGSKA (reference sequence). The CDR3 is 14 residues long. The CDR3 region has the DNA TGCAGTGTTGCGATCAGGGTGAGCAATCAGCCCCAGCATTTT. Translating it yields CSVAIRVSNQPQHF.

The DNA of the CDR3 is TGTGCCAGCAGTGGTTTTACAAGAGAAAACCTCTATGGCTACACCTTC. Translated, it gives CASSGFTRENLYGYTF. This chain uses TRBV2 with TRBJ1-2; D call uncertain. The CDR3 is 16 amino acids. V was clipped by 4 bases and J by 4 bases, with 19 bases between them. Germline CDR1 and CDR2: SNHLY and FYNNEI.

This clonotype appeared a few times. The CDR3 DNA sequence: TGTGCCAGCAGCTTCGGTCCTACACCCTACGAGCAGTACTTC. It translates to CASSFGPTPYEQYF. The rearrangement joins TRBV13 to TRBJ2-7, with D unclear. V was pared by 3 bases and J by 2 bases, with 11 bases between. Germline V lookup: CDR1 PRHDT, CDR2 FYEKMQ (reference sequence). The length of the CDR3 is 14 residues.

This chain joins TRBV29-1 and TRBJ2-3, with D perhaps TRBD2 (6 bases). CDR1 is SQVTM and CDR2 is ANQGSEA in the germline V gene. The length of the CDR3 is 14 residues. Deletions cut 6 bases from V and 5 bases from J, with 18 bases between. The CDR3 sequence is CSVKGWGDGDTQYF. Here the CDR3 DNA reads TGCAGCGTCAAAGGCTGGGGGGATGGAGATACGCAGTATTTT.

This chain links TRBV7-9 with TRBJ1-2; TRBD1 agrees at 8 bases. Germline trimming cut 5 bases from V and 0 bases from J; bases unmatched to any gene: 5. The V gene's germline CDR1 is SEHNR and CDR2 FQNEAQ (reference sequence). The CDR3 contains 15 residues. The CDR3 DNA reads as TGTGCCAGCAGCCCCCCGACAGGGGCTAACTATGGCTACACCTTC. Residues: CASSPPTGANYGYTF.

CDR3 nucleotide sequence: TGCAGCGCCACCGGGGGGGCCATGACAGATACGCAGTATTTT. Translation gives CSATGGAMTDTQYF. V gene TRBV29-1 combines with J gene TRBJ2-3, with 8 bases aligning to TRBD2. The V segment lost 7 bases and the J segment 3 bases; nucleotides outside the gene matches: 9. This CDR3 has 14 amino acids. CDR1 SQVTM and CDR2 ANQGSEA come from the germline V gene.